Here is one T cell receptor (beta chain) with its context. The sample originates from a study of T cell changes during pregnancy in multiple sclerosis. The CDR3 is 15 amino acids. Germline CDR1 LNHDA, CDR2 SQIVND (reference sequence). Trimming at V came to 1 base and at J to 7 bases, leaving 6 bases not matched to a gene. The assay was immunoSEQ multiplex PCR, and TCRdb's table has in-frame clones only and misses some. The sample yields about 55,000 clones, around 89% seen once. The receptor was isolated from a female donor with multiple sclerosis, enrolled in a pregnancy study. The specimen was CD4+ T cells from peripheral blood mononuclear cells, collected in the first trimester of pregnancy. This chain links TRBV19 with TRBJ1-5; 8 bases align to TRBD1. CDR3 in amino acids: CASSIAWDRRQPQHF. The CDR3 DNA is TGTGCCAGTAGTATAGCCTGGGACAGGCGGCAGCCCCAGCATTTT.